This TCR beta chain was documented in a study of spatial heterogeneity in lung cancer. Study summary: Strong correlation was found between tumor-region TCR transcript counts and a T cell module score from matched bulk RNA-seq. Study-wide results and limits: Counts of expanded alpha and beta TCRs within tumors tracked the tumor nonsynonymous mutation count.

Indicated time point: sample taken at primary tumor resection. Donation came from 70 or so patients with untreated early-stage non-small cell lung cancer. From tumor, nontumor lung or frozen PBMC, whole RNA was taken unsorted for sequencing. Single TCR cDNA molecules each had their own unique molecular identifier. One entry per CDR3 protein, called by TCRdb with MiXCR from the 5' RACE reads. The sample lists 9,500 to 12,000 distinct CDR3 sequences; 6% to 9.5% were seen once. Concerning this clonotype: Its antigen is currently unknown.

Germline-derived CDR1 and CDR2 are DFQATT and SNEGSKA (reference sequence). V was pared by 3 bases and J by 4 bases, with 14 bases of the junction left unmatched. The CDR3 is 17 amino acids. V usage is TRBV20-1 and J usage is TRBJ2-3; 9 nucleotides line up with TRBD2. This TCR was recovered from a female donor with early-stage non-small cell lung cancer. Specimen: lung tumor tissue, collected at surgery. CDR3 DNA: TGCAGTGCTAGTGGCCTAGCGGGGAGGCTCGTCGCAGATACGCAGTATTTT. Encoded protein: CSASGLAGRLVADTQYF.